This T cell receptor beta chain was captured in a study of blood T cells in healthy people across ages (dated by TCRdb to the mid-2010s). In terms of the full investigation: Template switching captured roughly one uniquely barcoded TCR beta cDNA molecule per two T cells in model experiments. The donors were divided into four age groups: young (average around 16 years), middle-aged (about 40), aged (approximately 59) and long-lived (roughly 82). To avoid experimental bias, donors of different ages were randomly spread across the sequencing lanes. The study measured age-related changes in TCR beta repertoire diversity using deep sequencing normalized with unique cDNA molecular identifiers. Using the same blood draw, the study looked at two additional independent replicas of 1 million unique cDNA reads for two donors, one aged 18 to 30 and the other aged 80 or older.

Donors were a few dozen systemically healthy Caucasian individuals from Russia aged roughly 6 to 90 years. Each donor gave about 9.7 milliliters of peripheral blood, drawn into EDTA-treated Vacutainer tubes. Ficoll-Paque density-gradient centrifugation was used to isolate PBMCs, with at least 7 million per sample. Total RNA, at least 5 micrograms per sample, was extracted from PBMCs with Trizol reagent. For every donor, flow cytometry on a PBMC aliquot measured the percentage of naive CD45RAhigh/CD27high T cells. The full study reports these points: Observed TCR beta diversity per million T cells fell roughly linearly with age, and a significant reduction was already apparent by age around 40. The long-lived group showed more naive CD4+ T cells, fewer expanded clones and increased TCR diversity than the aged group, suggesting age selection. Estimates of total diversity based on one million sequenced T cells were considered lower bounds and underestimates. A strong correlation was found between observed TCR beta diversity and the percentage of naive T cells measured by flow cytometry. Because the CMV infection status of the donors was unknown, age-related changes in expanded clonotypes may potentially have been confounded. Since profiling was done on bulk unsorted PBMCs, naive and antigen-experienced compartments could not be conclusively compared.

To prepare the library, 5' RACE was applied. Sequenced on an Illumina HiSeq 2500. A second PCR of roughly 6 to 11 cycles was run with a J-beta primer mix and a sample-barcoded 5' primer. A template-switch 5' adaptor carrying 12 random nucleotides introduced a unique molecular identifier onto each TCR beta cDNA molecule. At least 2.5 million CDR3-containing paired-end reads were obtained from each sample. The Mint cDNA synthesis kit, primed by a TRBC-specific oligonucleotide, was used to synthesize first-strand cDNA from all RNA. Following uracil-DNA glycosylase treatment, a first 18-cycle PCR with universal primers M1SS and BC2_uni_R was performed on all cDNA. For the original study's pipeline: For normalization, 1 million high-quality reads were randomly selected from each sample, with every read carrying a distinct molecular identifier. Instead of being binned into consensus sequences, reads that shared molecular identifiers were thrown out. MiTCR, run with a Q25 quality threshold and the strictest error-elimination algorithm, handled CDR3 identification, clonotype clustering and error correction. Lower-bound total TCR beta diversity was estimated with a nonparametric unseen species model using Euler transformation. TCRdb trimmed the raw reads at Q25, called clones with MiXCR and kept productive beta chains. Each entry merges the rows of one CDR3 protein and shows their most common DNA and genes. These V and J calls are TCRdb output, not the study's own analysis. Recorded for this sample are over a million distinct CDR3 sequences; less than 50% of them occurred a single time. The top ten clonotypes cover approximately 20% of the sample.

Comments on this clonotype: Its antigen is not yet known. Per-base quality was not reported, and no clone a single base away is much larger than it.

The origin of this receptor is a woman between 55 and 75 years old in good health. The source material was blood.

The DNA sequence is given as TGTGCCAGCAGGAGCCGGGCGCCGGGTGAAGCTTTCTTT. This is translated as CASRSRAPGEAFF. This chain is built from TRBV27 and TRBJ1-1; the D gene is not confidently resolved. From the cysteine through the phenylalanine, the CDR3 covers 13 amino acids. The entry retains the CDR3 DNA only, 39 bases that are in frame from base 1. Relative to germline, V is 6 bases shorter and J is 7 bases shorter, with 15 bases between their ends. As encoded in the germline V gene (reference sequence), CDR1 is MNHEY while CDR2 is SMNVEV.